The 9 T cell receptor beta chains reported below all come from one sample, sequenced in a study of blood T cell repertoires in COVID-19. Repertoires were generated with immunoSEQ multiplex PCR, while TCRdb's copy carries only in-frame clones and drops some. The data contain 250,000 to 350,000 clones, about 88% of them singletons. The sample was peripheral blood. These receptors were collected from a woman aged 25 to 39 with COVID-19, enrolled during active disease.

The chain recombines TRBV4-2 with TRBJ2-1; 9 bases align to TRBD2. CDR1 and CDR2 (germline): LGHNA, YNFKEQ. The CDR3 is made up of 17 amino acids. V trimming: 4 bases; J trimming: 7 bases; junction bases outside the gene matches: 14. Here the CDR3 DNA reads TGTGCCAGCAGCCCGGGTGATGTCGCGGGAGGGTGGAATGAGCAGTTCTTC. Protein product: CASSPGDVAGGWNEQFF.

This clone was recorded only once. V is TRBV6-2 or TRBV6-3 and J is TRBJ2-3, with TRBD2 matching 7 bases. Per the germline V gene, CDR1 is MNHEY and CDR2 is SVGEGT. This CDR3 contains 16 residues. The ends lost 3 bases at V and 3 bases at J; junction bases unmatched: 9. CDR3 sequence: CASSYPWNSGTDTQYF. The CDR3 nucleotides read TGTGCCAGCAGTTATCCCTGGAATAGCGGGACAGATACGCAGTATTTT.

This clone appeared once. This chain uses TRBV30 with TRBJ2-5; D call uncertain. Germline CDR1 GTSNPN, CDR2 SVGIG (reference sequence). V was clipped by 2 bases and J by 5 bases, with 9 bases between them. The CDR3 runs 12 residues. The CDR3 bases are TGTGCCTGGAGTCCCCTCGGGGAGACCCAGTACTTC. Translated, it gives CAWSPLGETQYF.

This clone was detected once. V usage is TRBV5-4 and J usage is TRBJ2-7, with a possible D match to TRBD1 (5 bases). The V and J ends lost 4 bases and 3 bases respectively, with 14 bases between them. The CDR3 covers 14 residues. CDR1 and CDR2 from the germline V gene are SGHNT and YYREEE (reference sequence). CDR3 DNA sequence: TGTGCCAGCAGCCACCCGTCGCAGGGCTACGAGCAGTACTTC. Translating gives CASSHPSQGYEQYF.

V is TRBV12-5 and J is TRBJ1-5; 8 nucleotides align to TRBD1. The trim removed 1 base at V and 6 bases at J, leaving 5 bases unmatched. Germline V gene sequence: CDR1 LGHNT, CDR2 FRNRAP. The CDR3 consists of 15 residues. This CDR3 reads CASGLGTGRFQPQHF. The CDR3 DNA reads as TGTGCTAGTGGTTTGGGGACAGGGAGATTTCAGCCCCAGCATTTT. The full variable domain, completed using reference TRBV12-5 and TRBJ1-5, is DARVTQTPRHKVTEMGQEVTMRCQPILGHNTVFWYRQTMMQGLELLAYFRNRAPLDDSGMPKDRFSAEMPDATLATLKIQPSEPRDSAVYFCASGLGTGRFQPQHFGDGTRLSIL.

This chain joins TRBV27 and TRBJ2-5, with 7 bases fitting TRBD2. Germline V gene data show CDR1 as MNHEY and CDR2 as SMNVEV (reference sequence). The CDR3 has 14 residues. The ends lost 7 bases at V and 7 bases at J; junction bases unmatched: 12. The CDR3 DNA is TGTGCCAGCATTCCCGTGACGGGAGGAAGGACCCAGTACTTC. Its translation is CASIPVTGGRTQYF.

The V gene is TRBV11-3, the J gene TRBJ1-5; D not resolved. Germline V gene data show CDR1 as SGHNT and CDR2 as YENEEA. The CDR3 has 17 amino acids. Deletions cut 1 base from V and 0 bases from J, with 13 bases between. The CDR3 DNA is TGTGCCAGCAGCTTAGTCGGAGCAGTTAGTAGCAATCAGCCCCAGCATTTT. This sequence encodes CASSLVGAVSSNQPQHF.

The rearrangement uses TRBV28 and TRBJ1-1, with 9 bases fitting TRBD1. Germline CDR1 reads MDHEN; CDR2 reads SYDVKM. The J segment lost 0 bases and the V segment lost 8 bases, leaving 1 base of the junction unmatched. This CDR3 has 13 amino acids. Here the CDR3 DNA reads TGTGCCAGCGGGACAGGGATGAACACTGAAGCTTTCTTT. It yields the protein CASGTGMNTEAFF.

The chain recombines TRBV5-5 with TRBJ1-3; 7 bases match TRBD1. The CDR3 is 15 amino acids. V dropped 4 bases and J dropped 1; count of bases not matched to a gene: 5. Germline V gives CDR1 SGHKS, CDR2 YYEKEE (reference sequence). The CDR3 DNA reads TGTGCCAGCAGCGCACAGGACAGGTCTGGAAACACCATATATTTT. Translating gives CASSAQDRSGNTIYF.